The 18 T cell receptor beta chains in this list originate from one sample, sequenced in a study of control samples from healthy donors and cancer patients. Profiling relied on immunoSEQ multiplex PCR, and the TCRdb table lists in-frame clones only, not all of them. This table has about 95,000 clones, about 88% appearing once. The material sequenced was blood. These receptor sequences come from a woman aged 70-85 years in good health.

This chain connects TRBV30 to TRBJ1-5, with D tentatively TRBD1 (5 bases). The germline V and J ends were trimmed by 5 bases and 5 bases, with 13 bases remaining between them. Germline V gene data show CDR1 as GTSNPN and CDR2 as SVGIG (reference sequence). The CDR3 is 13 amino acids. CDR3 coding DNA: TGTGCCTGGCGGGGGGATAAAGATCAGCCCCAGCATTTT. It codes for CAWRGDKDQPQHF.

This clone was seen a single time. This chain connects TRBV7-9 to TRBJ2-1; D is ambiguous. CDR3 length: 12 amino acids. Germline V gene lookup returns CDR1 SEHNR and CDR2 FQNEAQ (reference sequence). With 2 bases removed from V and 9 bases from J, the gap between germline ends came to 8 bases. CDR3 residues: CASSLFGAEQFF. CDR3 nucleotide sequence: TGTGCCAGCAGCTTATTCGGAGCTGAGCAGTTCTTC.

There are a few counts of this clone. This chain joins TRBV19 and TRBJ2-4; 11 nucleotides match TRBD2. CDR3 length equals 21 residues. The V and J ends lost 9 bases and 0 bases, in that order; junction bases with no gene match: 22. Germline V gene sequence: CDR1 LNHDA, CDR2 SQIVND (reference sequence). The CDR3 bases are TGTGCCAGCCCTTACTCTTTTTTTAGCGGGAGGGCCGAGAGAGCCAAAAACATTCAGTACTTC. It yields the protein CASPYSFFSGRAERAKNIQYF.

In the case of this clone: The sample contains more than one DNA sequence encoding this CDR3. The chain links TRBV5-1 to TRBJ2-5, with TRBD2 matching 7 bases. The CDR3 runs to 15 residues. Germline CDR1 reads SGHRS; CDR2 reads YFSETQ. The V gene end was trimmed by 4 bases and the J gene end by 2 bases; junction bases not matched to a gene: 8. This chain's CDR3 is CASSLGSSGQETQYF. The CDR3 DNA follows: TGCGCCAGCAGCCTCGGCTCTAGCGGACAAGAGACCCAGTACTTC.

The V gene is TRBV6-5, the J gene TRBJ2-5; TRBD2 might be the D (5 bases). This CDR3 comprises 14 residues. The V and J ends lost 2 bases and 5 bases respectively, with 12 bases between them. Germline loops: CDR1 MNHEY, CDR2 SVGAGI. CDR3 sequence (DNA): TGTGCCAGCAGTTACAGGGCGAGGGAGGAGACCCAGTACTTC. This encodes CASSYRAREETQYF.

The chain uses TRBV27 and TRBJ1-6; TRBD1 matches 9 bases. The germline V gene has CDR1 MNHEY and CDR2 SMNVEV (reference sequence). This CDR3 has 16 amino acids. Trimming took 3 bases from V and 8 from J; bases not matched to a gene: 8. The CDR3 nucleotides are TGTGCCAGCAGTTTTTCTGTGACAGGGGGATATTCACCCCTCCACTTT. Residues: CASSFSVTGGYSPLHF.

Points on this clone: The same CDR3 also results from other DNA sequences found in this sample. CDR3: CASSPGQGYGYTF. CDR3 DNA sequence: TGCGCCAGCAGCCCGGGACAGGGCTATGGCTACACCTTC. This rearrangement joins TRBV5-1 to TRBJ1-2, with TRBD1 identical over 9 bases. Germline lookup yields CDR1 SGHRS and CDR2 YFSETQ. The V and J ends lost 4 bases and 4 bases, in that order; junction bases with no gene match: 2. The CDR3 sequence is 13 residues long. The entire variable domain, with the rest obtained from reference TRBV5-1 and TRBJ1-2, is as follows: KAGVTQTPRYLIKTRGQQVTLSCSPISGHRSVSWYQQTPGQGLQFLFEYFSETQRNKGNFPGRFSGRQFSNSRSEMNVSTLELGDSALYLCASSPGQGYGYTFGSGTRLTVV.

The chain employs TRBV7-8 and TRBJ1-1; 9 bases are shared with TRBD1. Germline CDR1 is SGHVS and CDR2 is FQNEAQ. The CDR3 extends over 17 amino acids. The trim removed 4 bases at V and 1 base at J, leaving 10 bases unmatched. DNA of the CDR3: TGTGCCAGCAGCTCCGCCGGACAGGGGTGGGGGAACACTGAAGCTTTCTTT. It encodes CASSSAGQGWGNTEAFF.

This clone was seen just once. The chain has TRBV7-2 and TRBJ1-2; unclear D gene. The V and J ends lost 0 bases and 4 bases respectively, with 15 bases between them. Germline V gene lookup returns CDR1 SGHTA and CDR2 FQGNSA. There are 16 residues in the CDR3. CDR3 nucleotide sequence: TGTGCCAGCAGCTTAGCGGCGGCCTCCCTGATCTATGGCTACACCTTC. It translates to CASSLAAASLIYGYTF.

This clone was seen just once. The CDR3 sequence is CASKLSGDSPLHF. DNA for the CDR3: TGTGCCAGTAAGCTCTCAGGGGATTCACCCCTCCACTTT. This rearrangement joins TRBV19 to TRBJ1-6, with TRBD1 as a possible D gene (6 bases). The CDR3 length is 13 residues. Between the trimmed V and J ends, which lost 7 bases and 8 bases, there was a span of 12 bases. Germline CDR1 is LNHDA and CDR2 is SQIVND (reference sequence).

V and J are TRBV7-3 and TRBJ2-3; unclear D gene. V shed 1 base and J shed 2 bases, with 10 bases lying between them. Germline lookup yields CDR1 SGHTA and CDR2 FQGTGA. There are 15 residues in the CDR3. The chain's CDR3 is CASSLIARTTDTQYF. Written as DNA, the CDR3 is TGTGCCAGCAGCTTAATAGCCAGAACCACAGATACGCAGTATTTT.

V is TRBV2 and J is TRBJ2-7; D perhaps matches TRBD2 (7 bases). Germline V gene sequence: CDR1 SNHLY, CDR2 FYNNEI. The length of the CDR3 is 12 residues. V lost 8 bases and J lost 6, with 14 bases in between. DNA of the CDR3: TGTGCCAGCCACAAGGGGGGGGCCGAGCAGTACTTC. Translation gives CASHKGGAEQYF. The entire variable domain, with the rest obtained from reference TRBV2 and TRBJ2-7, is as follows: EPEVTQTPSHQVTQMGQEVILRCVPISNHLYFYWYRQILGQKVEFLVSFYNNEISEKSEIFDDQFSVERPDGSNFTLKIRSTKLEDSAMYFCASHKGGAEQYFGPGTRLTVT.

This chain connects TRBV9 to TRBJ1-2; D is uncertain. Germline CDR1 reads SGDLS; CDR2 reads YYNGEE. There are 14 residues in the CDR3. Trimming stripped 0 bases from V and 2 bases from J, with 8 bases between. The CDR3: CASSVGQGNYGYTF. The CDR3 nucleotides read TGTGCCAGCAGCGTAGGGCAAGGGAACTATGGCTACACCTTC.

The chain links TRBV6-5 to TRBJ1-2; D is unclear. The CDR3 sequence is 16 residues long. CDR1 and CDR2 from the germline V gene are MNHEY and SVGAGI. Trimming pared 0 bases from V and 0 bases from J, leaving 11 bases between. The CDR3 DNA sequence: TGTGCCAGCAGTTACTCGCCAGAGCCATCTAACTATGGCTACACCTTC. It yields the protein CASSYSPEPSNYGYTF.

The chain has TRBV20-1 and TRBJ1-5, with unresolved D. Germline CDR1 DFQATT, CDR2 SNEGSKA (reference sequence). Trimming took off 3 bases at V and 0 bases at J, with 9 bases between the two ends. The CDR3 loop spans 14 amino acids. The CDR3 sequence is CSASSGDSNQPQHF. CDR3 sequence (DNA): TGCAGTGCTAGTTCCGGGGATAGCAATCAGCCCCAGCATTTT.

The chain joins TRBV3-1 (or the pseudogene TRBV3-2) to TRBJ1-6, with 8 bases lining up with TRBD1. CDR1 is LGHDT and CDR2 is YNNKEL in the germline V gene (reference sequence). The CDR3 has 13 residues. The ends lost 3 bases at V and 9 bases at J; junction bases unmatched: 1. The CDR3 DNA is TGTGCCAGCAGCCACGGACAGGGTTCACCCCTCCACTTT. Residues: CASSHGQGSPLHF.

The CDR3: CATSRVRAAEQFF. Here the CDR3 DNA reads TGTGCCACCAGCAGAGTCCGGGCCGCTGAGCAGTTCTTC. V gene TRBV15 combines with J gene TRBJ2-1; D ambiguous. The ends were cut back, 1 base at V and 9 bases at J, with 10 bases in the middle. The CDR3 has 13 amino acids. In germline, CDR1 is LNHNV, CDR2 YYDKDF (reference sequence).

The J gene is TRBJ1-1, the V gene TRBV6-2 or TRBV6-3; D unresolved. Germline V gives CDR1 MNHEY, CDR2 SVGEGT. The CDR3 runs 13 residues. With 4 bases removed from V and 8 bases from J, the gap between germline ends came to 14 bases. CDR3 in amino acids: CASSSLPNGEAFF. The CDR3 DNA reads TGTGCCAGCAGTTCCCTACCCAATGGAGAAGCTTTCTTT.